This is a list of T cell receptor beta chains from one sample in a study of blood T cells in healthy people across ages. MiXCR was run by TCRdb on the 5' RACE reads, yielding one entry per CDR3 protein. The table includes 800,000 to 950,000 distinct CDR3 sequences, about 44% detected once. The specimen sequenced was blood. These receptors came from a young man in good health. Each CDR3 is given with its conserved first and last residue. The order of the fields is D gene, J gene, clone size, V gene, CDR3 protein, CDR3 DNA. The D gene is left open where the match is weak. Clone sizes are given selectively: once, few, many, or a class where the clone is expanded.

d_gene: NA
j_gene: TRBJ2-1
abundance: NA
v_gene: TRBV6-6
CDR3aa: CASSYSTDEQFF
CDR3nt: TGTGCCAGCAGTTACTCGACTGACGAGCAGTTCTTC

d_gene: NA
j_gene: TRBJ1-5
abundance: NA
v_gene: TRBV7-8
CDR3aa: CASSLVQGEGNQPQHF
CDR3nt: TGTGCCAGCAGCTTAGTTCAGGGCGAGGGCAATCAGCCCCAGCATTTT

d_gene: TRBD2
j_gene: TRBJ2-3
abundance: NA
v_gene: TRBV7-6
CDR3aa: CASSLEASGVNTQYF
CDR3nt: TGTGCCAGCAGCTTAGAGGCTAGCGGGGTAAATACGCAGTATTTT

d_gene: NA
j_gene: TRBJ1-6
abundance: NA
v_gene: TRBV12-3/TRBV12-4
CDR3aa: CASSYRVDNSPLHF
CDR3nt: TGTGCTAGCAGTTACAGGGTCGATAATTCACCCCTCCACTTT

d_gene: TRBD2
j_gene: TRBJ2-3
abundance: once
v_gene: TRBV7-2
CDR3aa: CASRRGPFQRGGTDTQYF
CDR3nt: TGTGCCAGCAGGCGAGGCCCCTTCCAGCGGGGGGGCACAGATACGCAGTATTTT

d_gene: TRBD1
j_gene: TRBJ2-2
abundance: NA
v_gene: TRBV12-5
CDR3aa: CASGLTGAGELFF
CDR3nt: TGTGCTAGTGGTCTCACAGGGGCCGGGGAGCTGTTTTTT

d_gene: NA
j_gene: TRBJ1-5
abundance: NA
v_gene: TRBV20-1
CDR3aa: CSASKGMANQPQHF
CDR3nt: TGCAGTGCCTCAAAAGGGATGGCCAATCAGCCCCAGCATTTT

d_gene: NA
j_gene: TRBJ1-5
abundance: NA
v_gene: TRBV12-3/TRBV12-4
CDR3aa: CASSLSGLGDQPQHF
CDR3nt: TGTGCCAGCAGTTTGTCGGGACTAGGGGATCAGCCCCAGCATTTT

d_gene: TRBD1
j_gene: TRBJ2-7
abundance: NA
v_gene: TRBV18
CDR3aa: CASSPDRKYEQYF
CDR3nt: TGTGCCAGCTCACCGGACAGGAAATACGAGCAGTACTTC

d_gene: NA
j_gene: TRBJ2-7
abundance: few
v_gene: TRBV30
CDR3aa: CAWSVTHEQYF
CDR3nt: TGTGCCTGGAGTGTAACCCACGAGCAGTACTTC

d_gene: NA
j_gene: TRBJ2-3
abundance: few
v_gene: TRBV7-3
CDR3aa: CASSLTAGVGDTQYF
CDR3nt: TGTGCCAGCAGCTTAACTGCCGGAGTTGGGGATACGCAGTATTTT

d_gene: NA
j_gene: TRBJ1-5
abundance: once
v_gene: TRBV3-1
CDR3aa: CASSQDWGGQPQHF
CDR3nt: TGTGCCAGCAGCCAAGATTGGGGAGGGCAGCCCCAGCATTTT

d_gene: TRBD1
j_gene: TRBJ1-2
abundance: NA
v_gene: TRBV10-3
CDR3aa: CAISESMGGGGNYGYTF
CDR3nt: TGTGCCATCAGTGAGTCAATGGGAGGGGGCGGCAACTATGGCTACACCTTC

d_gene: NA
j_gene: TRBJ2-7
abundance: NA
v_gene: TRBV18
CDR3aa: CASSGRLSYEQYF
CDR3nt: TGTGCCAGCTCGGGCAGACTATCCTACGAGCAGTACTTC

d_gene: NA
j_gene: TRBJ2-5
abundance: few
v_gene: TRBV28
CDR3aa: CASSTGVQETQYF
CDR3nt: TGTGCCAGCAGTACAGGAGTACAAGAGACCCAGTACTTC

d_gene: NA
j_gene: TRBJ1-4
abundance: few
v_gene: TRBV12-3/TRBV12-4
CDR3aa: CASSPRGGDEKLFF
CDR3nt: TGTGCCAGCAGTCCTCGTGGCGGGGATGAAAAACTGTTTTTT

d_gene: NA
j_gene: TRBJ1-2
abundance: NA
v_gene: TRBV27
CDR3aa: CASSSPQTGNYGYTF
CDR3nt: TGTGCCAGCAGTTCTCCCCAAACGGGTAACTATGGCTACACCTTC

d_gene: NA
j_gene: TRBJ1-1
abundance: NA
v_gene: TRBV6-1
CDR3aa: CASSPAGHDTEAFF
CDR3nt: TGTGCCAGCAGCCCCGCGGGACACGACACTGAAGCTTTCTTT

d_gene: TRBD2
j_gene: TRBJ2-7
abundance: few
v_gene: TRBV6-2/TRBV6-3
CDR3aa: CASSTQLAGRLYEQYF
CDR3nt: TGTGCCAGCAGTACCCAACTAGCGGGGAGACTATACGAGCAGTACTTC

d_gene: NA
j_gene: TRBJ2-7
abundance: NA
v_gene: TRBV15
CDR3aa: CATSRDQGFEQYF
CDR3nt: TGTGCCACCAGCAGAGATCAAGGGTTTGAGCAGTACTTC

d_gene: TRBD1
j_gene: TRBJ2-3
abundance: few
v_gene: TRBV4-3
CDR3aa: CASRQGSADTQYF
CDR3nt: TGCGCCAGCAGACAGGGGTCGGCGGATACGCAGTATTTT

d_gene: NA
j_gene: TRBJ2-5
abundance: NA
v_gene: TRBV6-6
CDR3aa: CASSYTGDGQYF
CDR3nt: TGTGCCAGCAGTTATACGGGGGACGGGCAGTACTTC

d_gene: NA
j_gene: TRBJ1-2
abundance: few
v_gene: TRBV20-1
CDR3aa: CSAREKALGYGYTF
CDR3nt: TGCAGTGCTAGAGAGAAGGCCTTAGGCTATGGCTACACCTTC

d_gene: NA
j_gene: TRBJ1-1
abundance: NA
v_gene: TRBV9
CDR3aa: CASSVGPQAEGAFF
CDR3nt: TGTGCCAGCAGCGTAGGGCCGCAGGCAGAGGGAGCTTTCTTT

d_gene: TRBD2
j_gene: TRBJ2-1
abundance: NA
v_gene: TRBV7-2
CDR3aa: CASRTGLAGYNEQFF
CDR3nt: TGTGCCAGCAGGACGGGGCTAGCGGGGTACAATGAGCAGTTCTTC

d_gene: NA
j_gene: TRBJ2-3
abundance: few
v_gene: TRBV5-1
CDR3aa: CASRDGDTNTDTQYF
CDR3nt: TGCGCCAGCAGGGATGGGGACACCAATACAGATACGCAGTATTTT

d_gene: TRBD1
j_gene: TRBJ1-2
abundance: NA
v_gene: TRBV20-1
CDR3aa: CSARAGDRSNYTF
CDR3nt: TGCAGTGCTAGAGCCGGGGACAGGAGTAACTACACCTTC

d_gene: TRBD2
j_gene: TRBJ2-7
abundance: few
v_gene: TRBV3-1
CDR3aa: CASRPGTSSYEQYF
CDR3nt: TGTGCCAGCAGACCCGGGACTAGCTCCTACGAGCAGTACTTC

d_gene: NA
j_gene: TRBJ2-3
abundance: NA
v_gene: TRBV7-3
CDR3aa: CASSLIAEDTQYF
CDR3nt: TGTGCCAGCAGCCTCATTGCGGAGGATACGCAGTATTTT

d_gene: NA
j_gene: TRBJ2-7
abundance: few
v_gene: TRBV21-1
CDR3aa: CASSKRMAGSYNEQYF
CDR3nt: TGTGCCAGCAGCAAAAGGATGGCAGGCTCCTACAATGAGCAGTACTTC

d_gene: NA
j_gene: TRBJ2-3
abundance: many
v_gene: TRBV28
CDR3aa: CASSLSQPGADTQYF
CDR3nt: TGTGCCAGCAGTTTAAGCCAACCCGGGGCGGATACGCAGTATTTT

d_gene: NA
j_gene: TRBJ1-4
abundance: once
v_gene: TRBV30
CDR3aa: CAWSASRSAIALELFF
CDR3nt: TGTGCCTGGAGCGCCAGTCGGAGCGCTATTGCCCTTGAACTGTTTTTT

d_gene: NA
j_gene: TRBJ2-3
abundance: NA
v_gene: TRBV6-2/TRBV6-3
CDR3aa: CASSKTGGPRDTQYF
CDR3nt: TGTGCCAGCAGTAAGACGGGGGGCCCTCGGGATACGCAGTATTTT

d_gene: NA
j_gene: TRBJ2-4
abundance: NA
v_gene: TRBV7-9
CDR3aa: CASSLQGLAKNIQYF
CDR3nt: TGTGCCAGCAGCTTACAGGGGCTAGCCAAAAACATTCAGTACTTC

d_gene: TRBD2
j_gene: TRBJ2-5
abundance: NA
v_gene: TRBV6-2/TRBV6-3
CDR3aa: CASSYATRAGETQYF
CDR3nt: TGTGCCAGCAGTTACGCGACTAGAGCGGGGGAGACCCAGTACTTC

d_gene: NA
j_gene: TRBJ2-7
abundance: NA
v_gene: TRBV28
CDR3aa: CASVGPDYEQYF
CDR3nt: TGTGCCAGCGTAGGGCCAGACTACGAGCAGTACTTC

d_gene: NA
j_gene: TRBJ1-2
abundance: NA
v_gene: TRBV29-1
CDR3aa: CSVERGTSNYGYTF
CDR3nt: TGCAGCGTTGAGCGTGGCACCTCCAACTATGGCTACACCTTC

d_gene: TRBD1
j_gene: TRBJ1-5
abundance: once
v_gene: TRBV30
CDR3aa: CAWATGLDQPQHF
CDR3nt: TGTGCCTGGGCGACAGGGCTGGATCAGCCCCAGCATTTT

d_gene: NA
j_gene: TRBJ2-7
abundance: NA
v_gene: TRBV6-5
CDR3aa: CASSYSGRVYEQYF
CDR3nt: TGTGCCAGCAGTTACTCGGGCCGGGTCTACGAGCAGTACTTC

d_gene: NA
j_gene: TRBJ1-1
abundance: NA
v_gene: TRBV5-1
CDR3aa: CASSLESRGGTEAFF
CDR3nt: TGCGCCAGCAGCTTGGAAAGCCGGGGTGGGACTGAAGCTTTCTTT

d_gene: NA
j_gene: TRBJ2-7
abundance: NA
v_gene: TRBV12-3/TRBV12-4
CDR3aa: CASIYRDYEQYF
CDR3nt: TGTGCCAGCATCTATAGAGACTACGAGCAGTACTTC